This is a list of T cell receptor beta chains from one sample in a study of blood T cell repertoires in COVID-19. Produced via immunoSEQ multiplex PCR; TCRdb's table is partial and in-frame only. The sample contains about 170,000 clones, 82% of which appear only once. The sequenced sample consisted of peripheral blood. These receptor sequences come from a woman between 70 and 85 years old with acute or convalescent COVID-19. The CDR3 runs from the conserved cysteine through the conserved F or W. A D gene is named only where the DNA matches it firmly. Clone size is stated in some rows and not others, as once, few, many or a class when expanded.

J: TRBJ1-5
V: TRBV2
size: NA
D: NA
CDR3: CASSETDFSNQPQHF
DNA: TGTGCCAGCAGTGAGACGGACTTTAGCAATCAGCCCCAGCATTTT

J: TRBJ1-1
V: TRBV13
size: few
D: NA
CDR3: CASSLIRQGNWRTEAFF
DNA: TGTGCCAGCAGCTTAATAAGGCAGGGGAATTGGAGGACTGAAGCTTTCTTT

J: TRBJ2-7
V: TRBV6-1
size: NA
D: NA
CDR3: CASSEAAGSAYEQYF
DNA: TGTGCCAGCAGTGAAGCGGCAGGGTCCGCCTACGAGCAGTACTTC

J: TRBJ1-5
V: TRBV6-2/TRBV6-3
size: NA
D: NA
CDR3: CASSFRGLYSNQPQHF
DNA: TGTGCCAGCAGTTTCAGAGGGCTGTATAGCAATCAGCCCCAGCATTTT

J: TRBJ1-1
V: TRBV19
size: NA
D: NA
CDR3: CASSPRGHAAPFNTEAFF
DNA: TGTGCCAGTAGTCCACGAGGACACGCCGCCCCGTTCAACACTGAAGCTTTCTTT

J: TRBJ2-5
V: TRBV3-1/TRBV3-2
size: NA
D: TRBD2
CDR3: CASSQMATSGSQETQYF
DNA: TGTGCCAGCAGCCAGATGGCCACTAGCGGGAGCCAAGAGACCCAGTACTTC

J: TRBJ2-1
V: TRBV14
size: few
D: TRBD2
CDR3: CASSHLRGGVNEQFF
DNA: TGTGCCAGCAGCCATTTGCGGGGGGGAGTCAATGAGCAGTTCTTC

J: TRBJ1-5
V: TRBV5-8
size: NA
D: NA
CDR3: CASSQGTDSNQPQHF
DNA: TGTGCCAGCAGCCAGGGAACGGATAGCAATCAGCCCCAGCATTTT

J: TRBJ1-1
V: TRBV6-1
size: NA
D: NA
CDR3: CASSEVTITEAFF
DNA: TGTGCCAGCAGTGAGGTTACAATCACTGAAGCTTTCTTT

J: TRBJ2-7
V: TRBV19
size: once
D: TRBD1
CDR3: CASSRNPSRGYYEQYF
DNA: TGTGCCAGTAGTAGGAACCCGAGCAGGGGGTACTACGAGCAGTACTTC

J: TRBJ2-1
V: TRBV5-1
size: NA
D: NA
CDR3: CASRGRTYNEQFF
DNA: TGCGCCAGCAGAGGGAGGACCTACAATGAGCAGTTCTTC

J: TRBJ2-3
V: TRBV28
size: once
D: TRBD2
CDR3: CASSLQGLVGDTQYF
DNA: TGTGCCAGCAGTTTACAGGGACTAGTGGGAGATACGCAGTATTTT

J: TRBJ2-3
V: TRBV4-1
size: NA
D: TRBD2
CDR3: CASSQDAPWRGVPDTQYF
DNA: TGCGCCAGCAGCCAAGATGCCCCTTGGCGGGGGGTCCCAGATACGCAGTATTTT

J: TRBJ1-1
V: TRBV5-4
size: NA
D: TRBD1
CDR3: CASSYRGGSTEAFF
DNA: TGTGCCAGCAGCTACAGGGGAGGAAGCACTGAAGCTTTCTTT

J: TRBJ2-2
V: TRBV5-5
size: NA
D: NA
CDR3: CASSATGNLNTGELFF
DNA: TGTGCCAGCAGCGCTACAGGGAACCTGAACACCGGGGAGCTGTTTTTT

J: TRBJ1-2
V: TRBV12-3/TRBV12-4
size: NA
D: NA
CDR3: CASSLLGHYTF
DNA: TGTGCCAGCAGCCTCTTAGGACACTACACCTTC

J: TRBJ2-1
V: TRBV28
size: NA
D: NA
CDR3: CASSLYAWGLLYNEQFF
DNA: TGTGCCAGCAGTTTATATGCCTGGGGCCTACTTTACAATGAGCAGTTCTTC

J: TRBJ1-1
V: TRBV29-1
size: once
D: TRBD1
CDR3: CSVGQGYVANTEAFF
DNA: TGCAGCGTGGGACAGGGGTACGTCGCAAACACTGAAGCTTTCTTT

J: TRBJ2-2
V: TRBV10-3
size: NA
D: NA
CDR3: CAISDAGLGTGELFF
DNA: TGTGCCATCAGTGATGCGGGGTTGGGCACCGGGGAGCTGTTTTTT

J: TRBJ1-1
V: TRBV6-5
size: NA
D: NA
CDR3: CASGGVQGLNTEAFF
DNA: TGTGCCAGCGGAGGAGTACAGGGCCTGAACACTGAAGCTTTCTTT

J: TRBJ2-7
V: TRBV7-2
size: NA
D: NA
CDR3: CASSLVVAVSSYEQYF
DNA: TGTGCCAGCAGCTTAGTCGTGGCGGTGAGCTCCTACGAGCAGTACTTC

J: TRBJ2-5
V: TRBV10-3
size: NA
D: TRBD2
CDR3: CAISESWGGDQETQYF
DNA: TGTGCCATCAGTGAGTCGTGGGGGGGGGACCAAGAGACCCAGTACTTC

J: TRBJ1-5
V: TRBV27
size: NA
D: TRBD1
CDR3: CASRGGARNSNQPQHF
DNA: TGTGCCAGCAGAGGGGGCGCGAGGAATAGCAATCAGCCCCAGCATTTT

J: TRBJ1-2
V: TRBV5-4
size: NA
D: NA
CDR3: CASSLVGQIYYGYTF
DNA: TGTGCCAGCAGCTTGGTTGGACAGATTTACTATGGCTACACCTTC

J: TRBJ2-7
V: TRBV28
size: NA
D: TRBD1
CDR3: CASSGPDRGSYEQYF
DNA: TGTGCCAGTTCGGGGCCGGACAGGGGGTCCTACGAGCAGTACTTC

J: TRBJ2-3
V: TRBV4-3
size: NA
D: TRBD2
CDR3: CASSQDLPSGVSDTQYF
DNA: TGCGCCAGCAGCCAAGATTTGCCCAGCGGGGTTTCAGATACGCAGTATTTT

J: TRBJ2-1
V: TRBV25-1
size: NA
D: NA
CDR3: CASSGPGRGNYNEQFF
DNA: TGTGCCAGCAGTGGGCCGGGCCGGGGGAACTACAATGAGCAGTTCTTC

J: TRBJ2-7
V: TRBV24-1
size: NA
D: NA
CDR3: CATSDFNSHEQYF
DNA: TGTGCCACCAGTGATTTTAACAGCCACGAGCAGTACTTC

J: TRBJ1-6
V: TRBV2
size: few
D: NA
CDR3: CASLQRETDFSPLHF
DNA: TGTGCCAGCCTACAACGCGAGACGGACTTTTCACCCCTCCACTTT

J: TRBJ2-1
V: TRBV30
size: NA
D: TRBD2
CDR3: CAWKGLAGGRYNEQFF
DNA: TGTGCCTGGAAAGGGCTAGCGGGGGGGCGGTACAATGAGCAGTTCTTC

J: TRBJ1-1
V: TRBV6-1
size: NA
D: NA
CDR3: CASSEAGQDTEAFF
DNA: TGTGCCAGCAGTGAAGCTGGCCAAGACACTGAAGCTTTCTTT

J: TRBJ2-3
V: TRBV27
size: NA
D: NA
CDR3: CASSPRLATSTDTQYF
DNA: TGTGCCAGCAGTCCTAGACTCGCCACCAGCACAGATACGCAGTATTTT

J: TRBJ2-5
V: TRBV9
size: once
D: NA
CDR3: CASSVGAGQETQYF
DNA: TGTGCCAGCAGCGTAGGGGCAGGCCAAGAGACCCAGTACTTC

J: TRBJ2-3
V: TRBV5-1
size: NA
D: TRBD2
CDR3: CASSLVARGGTDTQYF
DNA: TGCGCCAGCAGCTTGGTTGCGCGGGGGGGCACAGATACGCAGTATTTT

J: TRBJ2-7
V: TRBV29-1
size: NA
D: TRBD2
CDR3: CSVGVAGGPWDF
DNA: TGCAGCGTCGGAGTAGCGGGAGGGCCCTGGGACTTC

J: TRBJ1-4
V: TRBV5-4
size: NA
D: TRBD1
CDR3: CASSLGQGTQATNEKLFF
DNA: TGTGCCAGCAGCTTGGGACAGGGGACCCAAGCAACTAATGAAAAACTGTTTTTT

J: TRBJ2-7
V: TRBV6-6
size: NA
D: NA
CDR3: CASHQGPPIYEQYF
DNA: TGTGCCAGCCACCAGGGCCCGCCGATCTACGAGCAGTACTTC

J: TRBJ2-7
V: TRBV6-2/TRBV6-3
size: few
D: TRBD2
CDR3: CASSYPGTNTFYEQYF
DNA: TGTGCCAGCAGCTATCCCGGGACTAATACGTTCTACGAGCAGTACTTC

J: TRBJ2-1
V: TRBV7-9
size: once
D: NA
CDR3: CASSLNLRERSTYNEQFF
DNA: TGTGCCAGCAGCTTAAATCTTCGCGAGCGGAGTACCTACAATGAGCAGTTCTTC

J: TRBJ2-7
V: TRBV7-8
size: NA
D: NA
CDR3: CASSLRYGERYEQYF
DNA: TGTGCCAGCAGCTTACGATATGGGGAGCGGTACGAGCAGTACTTC

J: TRBJ1-1
V: TRBV12-3/TRBV12-4
size: NA
D: NA
CDR3: CASSGTPNTEAFF
DNA: TGTGCCAGCAGCGGGACACCCAACACTGAAGCTTTCTTT

J: TRBJ2-1
V: TRBV9
size: once
D: TRBD2
CDR3: CASSTRSSGGAGNEQFF
DNA: TGTGCCAGCAGCACCCGATCTAGCGGGGGGGCTGGAAATGAGCAGTTCTTC

J: TRBJ2-7
V: TRBV7-8
size: NA
D: TRBD1
CDR3: CASSAKHGTGLYEQYF
DNA: TGTGCCAGCAGCGCGAAACACGGGACAGGGCTCTACGAGCAGTACTTC

J: TRBJ1-5
V: TRBV12-3/TRBV12-4
size: few
D: TRBD1
CDR3: CASSRQGGQPQHF
DNA: TGTGCCAGCAGCAGACAGGGAGGTCAGCCCCAGCATTTT

J: TRBJ2-1
V: TRBV6-2/TRBV6-3
size: NA
D: TRBD2
CDR3: CASSYSDVAGAYNEQFF
DNA: TGTGCCAGCAGTTACTCAGACGTAGCGGGAGCCTACAATGAGCAGTTCTTC

J: TRBJ2-7
V: TRBV2
size: NA
D: NA
CDR3: CASRAGQSFYEQYF
DNA: TGTGCCAGCAGAGCCGGACAGAGTTTCTACGAGCAGTACTTC